One sample yielded the 6 T cell receptor beta chains listed below, sequenced in a study of naive and memory T cell subsets. The study's findings and limits: Especially in CD8 cells, naive repertoires contained a few larger clonotypes, possibly CD45RA-re-expressing memory cells.

These receptors are not linked to any known antigen. Two oligonucleotides, mixed equimolar, formed the beta constant-region primer covering TRBC1 and TRBC2. Four rounds of PCR amplified the ligated cDNA using nested alpha and beta constant-region primers plus SP2. TCRdb used MiXCR to reprocess the UMI-ligation and nested PCR reads, holding one entry per CDR3 protein. Of tens of thousands of distinct CDR3 sequences in the sample, over 9% were seen once. The sample comprised naive CD4+ T cells from blood. These receptors originate from a human donor in good health.

This clonotype was counted a few times. J is TRBJ2-4 and V is TRBV2, with D perhaps TRBD1 (5 bases). Deletions cut 4 bases from V and 4 bases from J, with 5 bases between. The CDR3 is 12 amino acids. The germline V gene encodes CDR1 SNHLY and CDR2 FYNNEI. The CDR3 DNA follows: TGTGCCAGCAGTGGACAGAAAAACATTCAGTACTTC. Its protein is CASSGQKNIQYF.

The sample holds a few counts of this clonotype. The rearrangement links TRBV29-1 to TRBJ1-1; no clear D. The V gene's germline CDR1 is SQVTM and CDR2 ANQGSEA. The CDR3 covers 13 residues. V was pared by 4 bases and J by 0 bases, with 9 bases between. In DNA form, the CDR3 reads TGCAGCGTTGTGGCGGTCATGAACACTGAAGCTTTCTTT. Its translation: CSVVAVMNTEAFF.

V is TRBV14 and J is TRBJ2-1; weak D call: TRBD2 (6 bases). This CDR3 has 15 residues. The germline CDR1 and CDR2 sequences are SGHDN and FVKESK. V lost 3 bases, J lost 6 bases, and 15 bases lay in between. CDR3 nucleotide sequence: TGTGCCAGCAGCCATCACGTCGGGAGCCGCAATGAGCAGTTCTTC. Translated, it gives CASSHHVGSRNEQFF.

This clonotype was detected only a few times. The V call is TRBV7-2, the J call TRBJ1-2, with 11 bases lining up with TRBD1. The V and J ends lost 4 bases and 7 bases, in that order; junction bases with no gene match: 2. The CDR3 length is 13 residues. Germline V lookup: CDR1 SGHTA, CDR2 FQGNSA. CDR3 coding DNA: TGTGCCAGCAGCTCGGACAGGGGGCCTGGCTACACCTTC. This gives the protein CASSSDRGPGYTF.

This clonotype came up a few times. The chain links TRBV20-1 to TRBJ2-3, with D perhaps assigned TRBD1 or TRBD2 (5 bases each). The CDR3 length is 13 residues. Germline CDR1 and CDR2: DFQATT and SNEGSKA (reference sequence). The germline V and J ends were trimmed by 8 bases and 0 bases, with 12 bases remaining between them. CDR3 DNA: TGCAGTTTGATCGAGGGGAGCACAGATACGCAGTATTTT. It is translated as CSLIEGSTDTQYF.

This clonotype was seen a few times. The CDR3, as DNA: TGTGCCAGCAGCCAAGATTCCTACTCCTACGAGCAGTACTTC. This gives the protein CASSQDSYSYEQYF. The chain links TRBV14 to TRBJ2-7; D is ambiguous. The CDR3 is 14 amino acids. Germline V lookup: CDR1 SGHDN, CDR2 FVKESK. The ends were cut back, 0 bases at V and 0 bases at J, with 6 bases in the middle. The whole variable domain, remainder taken from reference TRBV14 and TRBJ2-7, is EAGVTQFPSHSVIEKGQTVTLRCDPISGHDNLYWYRRVMGKEIKFLLHFVKESKQDESGMPNNRFLAERTGGTYSTLKVQPAELEDSGVYFCASSQDSYSYEQYFGPGTRLTVT.